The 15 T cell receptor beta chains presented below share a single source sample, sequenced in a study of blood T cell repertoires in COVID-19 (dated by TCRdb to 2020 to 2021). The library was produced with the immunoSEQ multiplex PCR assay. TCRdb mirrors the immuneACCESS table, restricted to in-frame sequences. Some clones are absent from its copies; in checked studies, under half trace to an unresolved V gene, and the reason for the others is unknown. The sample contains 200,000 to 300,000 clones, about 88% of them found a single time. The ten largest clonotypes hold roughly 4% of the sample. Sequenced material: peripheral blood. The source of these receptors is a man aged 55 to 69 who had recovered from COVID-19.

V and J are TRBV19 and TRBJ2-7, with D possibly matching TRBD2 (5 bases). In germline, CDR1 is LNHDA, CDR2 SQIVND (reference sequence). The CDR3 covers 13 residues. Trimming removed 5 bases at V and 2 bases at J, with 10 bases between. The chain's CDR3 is CASSLGITYEQYF. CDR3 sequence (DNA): TGTGCCAGTAGTCTCGGGATTACCTACGAGCAGTACTTC. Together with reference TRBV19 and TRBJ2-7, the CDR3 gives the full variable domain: DGGITQSPKYLFRKEGQNVTLSCEQNLNHDAMYWYRQDPGQGLRLIYYSQIVNDFQKGDIAEGYSVSREKKESFPLTVTSAQKNPTAFYLCASSLGITYEQYFGPGTRLTVT.

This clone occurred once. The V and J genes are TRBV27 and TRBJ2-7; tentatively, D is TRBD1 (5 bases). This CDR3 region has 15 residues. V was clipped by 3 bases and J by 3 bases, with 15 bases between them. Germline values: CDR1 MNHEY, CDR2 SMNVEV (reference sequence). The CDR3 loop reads CASSFQGTSFYEQYF. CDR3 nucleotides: TGTGCCAGCAGTTTCCAGGGAACGTCATTCTACGAGCAGTACTTC.

Here the CDR3 reads CASRYTRGGGTDTQYF. CDR3 sequence (DNA): TGTGCCAGCAGATACACGCGGGGGGGAGGCACAGATACGCAGTATTTT. The chain carries TRBV11-2 and TRBJ2-3; TRBD2 matches 9 bases. The length of the CDR3 is 16 residues. In germline, CDR1 is SGHAT, CDR2 FQNNGV. The V segment lost 6 bases and the J segment 1 base; nucleotides outside the gene matches: 8.

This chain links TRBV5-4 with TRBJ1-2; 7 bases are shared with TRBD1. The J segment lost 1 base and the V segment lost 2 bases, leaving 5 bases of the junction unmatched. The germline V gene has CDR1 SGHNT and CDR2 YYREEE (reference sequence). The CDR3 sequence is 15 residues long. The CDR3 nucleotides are TGTGCCAGCAGCTTTGCCGGGACAGTTAACTATGGCTACACCTTC. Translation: CASSFAGTVNYGYTF.

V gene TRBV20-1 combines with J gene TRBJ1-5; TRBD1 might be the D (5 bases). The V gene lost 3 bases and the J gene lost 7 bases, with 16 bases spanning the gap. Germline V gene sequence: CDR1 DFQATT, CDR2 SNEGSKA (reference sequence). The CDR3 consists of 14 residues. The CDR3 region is CSASGGRVRQPQHF. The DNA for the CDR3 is TGCAGTGCTAGTGGAGGCAGGGTCCGGCAGCCCCAGCATTTT.

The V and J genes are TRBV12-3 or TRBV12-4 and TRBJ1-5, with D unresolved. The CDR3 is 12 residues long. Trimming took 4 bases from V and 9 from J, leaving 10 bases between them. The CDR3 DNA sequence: TGTGCCAGCAGTTCCAACTTGCCGCCCCAGCATTTT. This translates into CASSSNLPPQHF.

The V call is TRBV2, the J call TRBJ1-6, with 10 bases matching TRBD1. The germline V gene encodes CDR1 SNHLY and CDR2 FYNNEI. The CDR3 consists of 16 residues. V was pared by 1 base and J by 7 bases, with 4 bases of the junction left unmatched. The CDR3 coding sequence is TGTGCCAGCAGTGAAGGACAGGGGGCTATGAATTCACCCCTCCACTTT. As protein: CASSEGQGAMNSPLHF.

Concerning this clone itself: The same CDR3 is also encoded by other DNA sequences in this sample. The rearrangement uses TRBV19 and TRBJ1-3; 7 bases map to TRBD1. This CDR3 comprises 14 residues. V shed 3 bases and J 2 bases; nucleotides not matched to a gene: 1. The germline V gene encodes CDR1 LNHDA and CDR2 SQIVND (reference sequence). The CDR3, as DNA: TGTGCCAGTAGTATCACAGGGGCTGGAAACACCATATATTTT. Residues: CASSITGAGNTIYF.

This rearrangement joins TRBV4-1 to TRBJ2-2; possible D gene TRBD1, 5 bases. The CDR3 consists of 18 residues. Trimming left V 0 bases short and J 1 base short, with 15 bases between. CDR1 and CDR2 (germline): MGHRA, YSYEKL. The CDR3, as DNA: TGCGCCAGCAGCCAAGATGAAGGGTTAGGGGTGAACACCGGGGAGCTGTTTTTT. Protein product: CASSQDEGLGVNTGELFF.

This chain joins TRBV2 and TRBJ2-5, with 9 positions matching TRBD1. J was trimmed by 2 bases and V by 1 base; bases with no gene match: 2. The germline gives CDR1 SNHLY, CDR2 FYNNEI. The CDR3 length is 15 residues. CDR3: CASSEDRGPQETQYF. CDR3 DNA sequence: TGTGCCAGCAGTGAAGACAGGGGGCCGCAAGAGACCCAGTACTTC.

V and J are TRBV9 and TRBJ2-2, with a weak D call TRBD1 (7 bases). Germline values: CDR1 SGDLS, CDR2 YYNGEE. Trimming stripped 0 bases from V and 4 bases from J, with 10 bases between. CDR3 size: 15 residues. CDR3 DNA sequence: TGTGCCAGCAGCGTAGGACAGGGAGGCACCGGGGAGCTGTTTTTT. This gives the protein CASSVGQGGTGELFF.

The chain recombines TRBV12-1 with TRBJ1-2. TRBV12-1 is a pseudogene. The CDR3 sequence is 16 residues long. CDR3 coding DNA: TGTGCCAGCAGCTTTGAAGGGAGCCTTGGTAACTATGGCTACACCTTC. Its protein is CASSFEGSLGNYGYTF.

This CDR3 reads CSVETGRDYEQYF. The CDR3 coding sequence is TGCAGCGTCGAAACAGGGAGGGACTACGAGCAGTACTTC. The chain carries TRBV29-1 and TRBJ2-7, with D possibly being TRBD2 (7 bases). The CDR3 runs 13 residues. CDR1 and CDR2 (germline): SQVTM, ANQGSEA. The V end lost 6 bases, the J end lost 3 bases, and 15 bases lay between the germline ends.

The CDR3 sequence is CASSLDGAVGVFEQYF. The CDR3 nucleotides are TGTGCCAGCAGCTTAGACGGCGCGGTGGGTGTTTTCGAGCAGTACTTC. The chain combines TRBV7-2 with TRBJ2-7; D is ambiguous. The germline CDR1 and CDR2 sequences are SGHTA and FQGNSA. V lost 1 base and J 6 bases, leaving 19 bases between the germline ends. The CDR3 has 16 amino acids.

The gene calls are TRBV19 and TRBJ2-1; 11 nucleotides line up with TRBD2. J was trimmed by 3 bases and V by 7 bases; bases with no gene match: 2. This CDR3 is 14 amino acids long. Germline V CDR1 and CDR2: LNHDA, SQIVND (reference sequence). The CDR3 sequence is CASNSGGGYNEQFF. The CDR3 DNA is TGTGCCAGTAATAGCGGGGGGGGCTACAATGAGCAGTTCTTC.